The text below deals with one T cell receptor beta chain. This entry belongs to a study of blood T cell repertoires in COVID-19. The table came from immunoSEQ multiplex PCR; TCRdb's copy has only in-frame clones and leaves some out. The sample records some 17,000 clones, about 85% being singletons. The material sequenced was peripheral blood. The clonotype was recovered from a man aged 45-65 years with active COVID-19.

The DNA of the CDR3 is TGTGCCAGCGGAGGGACTCCTAGCACAGATACGCAGTATTTT. Translated, it gives CASGGTPSTDTQYF. The chain couples TRBV28 to TRBJ2-3, with D possibly being TRBD2 (6 bases). V dropped 8 bases and J dropped 0 bases, with 12 bases sitting between them. Germline CDR1 reads MDHEN; CDR2 reads SYDVKM. The CDR3 spans 14 residues.